The sequence of this T cell receptor (beta chain) was determined in a study of T-cell reconstitution after alpha-beta-depleted transplantation in children. Between the trimmed V and J ends, which lost 5 bases and 2 bases, there was a span of 9 bases. The germline V gene encodes CDR1 SGHTA and CDR2 FQGNSA. The CDR3 covers 13 residues. This clonotype was recorded many times. A library of TCRbeta sequences, prepared with unique molecular identifiers, was generated. From the PCR reads, TCRdb called clonotypes with MiXCR, one entry per CDR3 protein. The table includes about 120,000 distinct CDR3 sequences, around a tenth detected once.

Sequencing used PBMCs from the stem cell graft donor, obtained from the stem cell graft. The J gene is TRBJ2-5, the V gene TRBV7-2, with a weak D call TRBD1 (5 bases). The clonotype originates from a human donor who donated a stem cell graft to a child with acute lymphoblastic leukemia. DNA of the CDR3: TGTGCCAGCAGCCGGACAATTCAAGAGACCCAGTACTTC. Its translation: CASSRTIQETQYF.